Following are 8 T cell receptor beta chains from one sample sequenced in a study of T cells of healthy individuals. TCRdb reanalysed the 5' RACE reads using MiXCR and keeps one entry per CDR3 protein. The sample lists about 96,000 distinct CDR3 sequences, 17% seen once, with 6.2% in the top ten. The receptors here all came from a human donor in good health.

This clonotype has a handful of counts. The V and J genes are TRBV12-3 or TRBV12-4 and TRBJ1-3; TRBD1 might be the D (5 bases). V dropped 4 bases and J dropped 9 bases, with 7 bases sitting between them. The CDR3 sequence is 11 residues long. The CDR3 nucleotides read TGTGCCAGCAGTTCAGGGTTCACCATATATTTT. This encodes CASSSGFTIYF.

The rearrangement links TRBV12-3 or TRBV12-4 to TRBJ2-4, with TRBD1 matching over 11 bases. J lost 3 bases, V lost 0 bases, and 4 bases had no gene match. CDR3 length equals 17 residues. The CDR3 DNA sequence: TGTGCCAGCAGTTTAGCTTGGACAGGGGGCGTCAAAAACATTCAGTACTTC. As protein: CASSLAWTGGVKNIQYF.

This clonotype was counted between two and nine times. This chain's CDR3 is CAISESRDTQYF. The CDR3 bases are TGTGCCATCAGTGAGTCTAGGGATACGCAGTATTTT. V usage is TRBV10-3 and J usage is TRBJ2-3; no reliable D call. This CDR3 comprises 12 residues. V gave up 0 bases and J gave up 6 bases, with 4 bases separating them. From germline, CDR1 is ENHRY and CDR2 SYGVKD.

This rearrangement joins TRBV7-2 to TRBJ2-7; 8 positions agree with TRBD2. Germline lookup yields CDR1 SGHTA and CDR2 FQGNSA. CDR3 length: 13 amino acids. The J segment lost 5 bases and the V segment lost 4 bases, leaving 4 bases of the junction unmatched. The CDR3, as DNA: TGTGCCAGCAGCTACGGGCGGGGGGACGAGCAGTACTTC. The encoded protein is CASSYGRGDEQYF.

This clonotype was picked up many times. The V gene is TRBV12-3 or TRBV12-4, the J gene TRBJ1-4; 11 positions agree with TRBD1. The CDR3 totals 15 residues. Germline trimming cut 2 bases from V and 10 bases from J; bases unmatched to any gene: 6. CDR3 sequence (DNA): TGTGCCAGCAGTTTATCGGGACAGGGGGACGGAAAACTGTTTTTT. It specifies CASSLSGQGDGKLFF.

This clonotype was observed at least ten times. V and J are TRBV20-1 and TRBJ2-7; possible D gene TRBD1, 6 bases. Germline V gene sequence: CDR1 DFQATT, CDR2 SNEGSKA (reference sequence). Trimming took 7 bases from V and 0 from J, leaving 16 bases between them. The CDR3 is made up of 14 amino acids. The CDR3 nucleotides read TGCAGTGTCACCCACACAGGGTCCTCCTACGAGCAGTACTTC. Its protein is CSVTHTGSSYEQYF.

This clonotype was found a few times. The chain has TRBV4-1 and TRBJ2-5; 8 bases map to TRBD1. V shed 4 bases, J shed 3 bases, and the junction held 7 bases outside the gene matches. This CDR3 is 15 amino acids long. CDR1 MGHRA and CDR2 YSYEKL come from the germline V gene. The CDR3: CASSRDRGTKETQYF. Written as DNA, the CDR3 is TGCGCCAGCAGCCGAGACAGGGGAACCAAAGAGACCCAGTACTTC.

This clonotype was seen at least ten times. The V call is TRBV7-2, the J call TRBJ2-1; 7 bases agree with TRBD2. The germline gives CDR1 SGHTA, CDR2 FQGNSA. V was pared by 7 bases and J by 7 bases, with 7 bases of the junction left unmatched. The CDR3 runs 13 residues. The DNA of the CDR3 is TGTGCCAGCACAAGCGGGATTTATAATGAGCAGTTCTTC. This translates into CASTSGIYNEQFF.